This T cell receptor beta chain was recorded in a study of cytotoxic CD8 clonotypes in ibrutinib-treated CLL (dated by TCRdb to the early 2020s). As for the study more broadly: The cohort had ten to twelve relapsed/refractory and roughly 14 treatment-naive patients; roughly 17 were IGHV unmutated. The response samples were drawn at a median of approximately 11 months into treatment, with a range of roughly 6 to 36 months. Samples averaged approximately 260,000 productive templates and more than 85,000 productive rearrangements. Patients were still on ibrutinib when every remission and progressive disease sample was collected. Responses were partial in some 24 patients and complete in 2; after median roughly 69 months follow-up, roughly 15 stayed in remission and roughly twelve progressed. Cryopreserved peripheral blood mononuclear cells were collected before treatment, at response, and at either disease progression or sustained remission. Of the 70 to 90 people in the trial, about 27 had longitudinal samples available.

This clone was found a few times. Its antigen is currently not known. The record has no base qualities; no much larger clone is one base away. Each clonotype received, on average, approximately 9.9x coverage in deep resolution sequencing performed on a MiSeq, where the target depth lay between 1 in 1 million and 1 in 200,000 T cells. The immunoSEQ hsTCRB Kit was used to generate the TCR beta libraries. The authors' analysis ran thus. The data were analyzed with ImmunoSEQ Analyzer and ImmunoSEQ Data Assistant, and V, D and J gene assignments followed IMGT definitions. Clonality, which ranges from 0 to 1, was calculated as one minus the normalized Shannon entropy of productive rearrangement frequencies. Only overrepresented clonotypes making up at least 0.05% of each patient's repertoire were included in the public clonotype analysis. Fewer than 15 repertoires from age-matched healthy donors, obtained from immuneACCESS, served as clonality controls. Held by TCRdb, this immuneACCESS table contains in-frame sequences only and omits some clones. Under half of the omission traces to an unresolved V gene where checked; the cause of the rest is unknown. V and J calls and clone size are those listed in that table; D and trimming were worked out from the DNA. In all, the sample holds some 350,000 clones, and roughly two thirds of those were seen once. Around 6.5% of the sample rests with the top ten.

About 2 micrograms of genomic DNA were extracted from cryopreserved PBMCs for TCR beta library preparation. Longitudinal blood samples from CLL patients receiving ibrutinib monotherapy were subjected to high-throughput TCR beta sequencing. The patients took part in an open-label, single-center phase 2 trial of ibrutinib monotherapy. The full study reports these points: Sustained-remission and progressing patients did not have matched sampling times, and lymph node repertoires were not examined. Public clonotypes were rare and either contracted or stayed stable during treatment, and the rise in clonality at ibrutinib response reflected the expansion of private clonotypes. Clonality increased at ibrutinib response, stayed stable in sustained remission, and fell back toward baseline at progression. At baseline, clonality was higher than in age-matched healthy donors and showed a strong correlation with circulating CD8+ T-cell counts.

Trimmed from V: 5 bases; trimmed from J: 7 bases; junction bases lacking a gene match: 14. The CDR3 contains 16 residues, cysteine and phenylalanine counted. Only the CDR3 part of the read is kept: 48 bases, read in frame from the first base. As encoded in the germline V gene, CDR1 is MDHEN while CDR2 is SYDVKM. The sample was PBMCs, taken after 36 months of ibrutinib treatment. The rearrangement combines TRBV28 with TRBJ2-1; 7 bases in the middle match TRBD2. The receptor's source is a human donor with chronic lymphocytic leukemia. The CDR3 is CASSPYLGSGTNEQFF. The DNA sequence follows: TGTGCCAGCAGTCCCTACCTCGGGAGCGGGACGAATGAGCAGTTCTTC.